This TCR beta chain emerged from a study of patients and donors after allogeneic stem cell transplantation. TCRdb re-called the RT-PCR reads with MiXCR, one entry per CDR3 protein. Among roughly 940,000 distinct CDR3 sequences, about a sixth were seen once, and the ten largest hold 5.5% to 6.5%. Germline V gene lookup returns CDR1 LGHDT and CDR2 YNNKEL (reference sequence). The CDR3 extends over 15 amino acids. J gave up 4 bases and V 2 bases, and 4 bases lay outside the gene matches. What was sequenced was blood, either unsorted or a sorted T cell fraction (not recorded which). The genes are TRBV3-1 and TRBJ1-3, with 8 positions matching TRBD1. The receptor was isolated from a human donor who was either an allogeneic HSCT recipient or a stem cell or donor lymphocyte infusion donor (not recorded which). It is not recorded whose cells these are; they may come from a transplant donor. In DNA, the CDR3 is TGTGCCAGCAGCCAAACAGGGGGTAAAGGAAACACCATATATTTT. Its translation: CASSQTGGKGNTIYF. Full variable domain (outside the CDR3, taken from reference TRBV3-1 and TRBJ1-3): DTAVSQTPKYLVTQMGNDKSIKCEQNLGHDTMYWYKQDSKKFLKIMFSYNNKELIINETVPNRFSPKSPDKAHLNLHINSLELGDSAVYFCASSQTGGKGNTIYFGEGSWLTVV.